The sequence of this T cell receptor (beta chain) was determined in a study of T cell responses to AZD1222 COVID-19 vaccine. About this clone: Its target is not known.

Profiling relied on immunoSEQ multiplex PCR, and the TCRdb table lists in-frame clones only, not all of them. The sample lists 75,000 to 90,000 clones; approximately 83% were seen once. V lost 2 bases, J lost 2 bases, and 4 bases stayed unmatched. The CDR3 runs 15 residues. CDR1 and CDR2 (germline): LNHDA, SQIVND (reference sequence). Study observations and caveats: Elevations in Spike-specific TCR breadth and depth followed administration of two AZD1222 doses. It was only 6 or 7 AZD1222 recipients who were seropositive at baseline. Most donors were white British, females outnumbered males, and clonal diversity was possibly underestimated. As reported, nearly half of all spike-specific TCRs target variant regions that are unmutated.

The chain carries TRBV19 and TRBJ1-2, with TRBD1 matching 8 bases. This TCR was recovered from an adult who received the AZD1222 COVID-19 vaccine. Source: peripheral blood, taken 28 days after the second AZD1222 dose. The CDR3 bases are TGTGCCAGTAGTATATCCCGGACAGGGAACTATGGCTACACCTTC. Protein sequence: CASSISRTGNYGYTF. The variable domain in full, completed from reference TRBV19 and TRBJ1-2, reads DGGITQSPKYLFRKEGQNVTLSCEQNLNHDAMYWYRQDPGQGLRLIYYSQIVNDFQKGDIAEGYSVSREKKESFPLTVTSAQKNPTAFYLCASSISRTGNYGYTFGSGTRLTVV.